Each of the 9 T cell receptor beta chains below was sequenced from the same sample in a study of post-analysis software for immune sequencing data (dated by TCRdb to about 2015). The full study reports these points: Patients showed significantly higher frequencies than controls for several TRBV segments, among them TRBV5-6, TRBV5-1 and TRBV20-1.

The antigens for these receptors are not known. The receptor library was made with PCR. The sequencing machine was an Illumina HiSeq 2500. Unique molecular identifiers were incorporated into TCR beta cDNA libraries to reduce PCR and sequencing biases. The public reads were reanalyzed by TCRdb: fastp trimming at Q25, MiXCR alignment, in-frame beta chains only. Identical CDR3 proteins give one entry, which carries the most common genes and DNA. This sample is represented by 430,000 or so distinct CDR3 sequences; more than 30% of them were singletons. Approximately 7.7% of the sample is in the top ten clones. The specimen sequenced was blood. All receptors derive from a girl aged 2 to 10 with multiple sclerosis.

The J gene is TRBJ2-3, the V gene TRBV7-9; 8 bases are shared with TRBD2. The germline V gene has CDR1 SEHNR and CDR2 FQNEAQ (reference sequence). Germline trimming cut 2 bases from V and 2 bases from J; bases unmatched to any gene: 9. This CDR3 has 17 residues. CDR3 sequence reads: CASSLLETSGFTDTQYF. The CDR3 nucleotides are TGTGCCAGCAGCTTACTCGAAACTAGCGGTTTCACAGATACGCAGTATTTT.

DNA of the CDR3: TGCGCCAGCAGCTTAACTAACAGGGGGCCTGAAGCTTTCTTT. This codes for CASSLTNRGPEAFF. The chain is built from TRBV5-1 and TRBJ1-1, with 9 positions matching TRBD1. This CDR3 comprises 14 residues. The ends lost 2 bases at V and 6 bases at J; junction bases unmatched: 5. Looked up from germline, CDR1 is SGHRS and CDR2 is YFSETQ. Full variable domain (outside the CDR3, taken from reference TRBV5-1 and TRBJ1-1): KAGVTQTPRYLIKTRGQQVTLSCSPISGHRSVSWYQQTPGQGLQFLFEYFSETQRNKGNFPGRFSGRQFSNSRSEMNVSTLELGDSALYLCASSLTNRGPEAFFGQGTRLTVV.

Only one count was recorded for this clonotype. The chain links TRBV6-6 to TRBJ1-2; D gene ambiguous. CDR1 and CDR2 from the germline V gene are MNHNY and SVGAGI (reference sequence). V gave up 7 bases and J gave up 3 bases, with 15 bases separating them. CDR3 length equals 14 residues. The CDR3 loop is CASKPPRRDYGYTF. The CDR3 coding sequence is TGTGCCAGCAAGCCCCCGAGACGGGACTATGGCTACACCTTC.

The rearrangement joins TRBV7-9 to TRBJ2-7, with D maybe TRBD1 (6 bases). The length of the CDR3 is 11 residues. Germline V gene lookup returns CDR1 SEHNR and CDR2 FQNEAQ (reference sequence). With 4 bases removed from V and 5 bases from J, the gap between germline ends came to 6 bases. The CDR3 nucleotides are TGTGCCAGCAGCTGGACAGACGAGCAGTACTTC. The encoded protein is CASSWTDEQYF.

With respect to this clonotype: Its ends do not fully match the called genes, so a read error is possible. This chain connects TRBV12-3 or TRBV12-4 to TRBJ2-1; D unresolved. TRBJ2-7 explains the end of the DNA better; the J call may be wrong. This CDR3 is 11 amino acids long. As DNA, the CDR3 is TGTGCCGGCAGTAGAAGCTCCGAGCAGTACTTC. Its translation: CAGSRSSEQYF.

The sample holds a few counts of this clonotype. The chain is built from TRBV6-5 and TRBJ2-6; D perhaps matches TRBD1 (5 bases). In germline, CDR1 is MNHEY, CDR2 SVGAGI. The CDR3 totals 14 residues. V lost 7 bases to trimming and J lost 0 bases, with 7 bases between them. The CDR3 reads CASTDSSGANVLTF. CDR3 DNA sequence: TGTGCCAGCACCGACAGCTCTGGGGCCAACGTCCTGACTTTC.

In its sample, this clonotype was seen a few times. The rearrangement joins TRBV5-8 to TRBJ2-3, with D uncertain. The CDR3 spans 15 residues. V was clipped by 4 bases and J by 3 bases, with 15 bases between them. Germline V CDR1 and CDR2: SGHTS, YDEGEE. This CDR3 is CASSRDSNPTDTQYF. The CDR3 DNA reads as TGTGCCAGCAGCAGAGACTCGAACCCTACAGATACGCAGTATTTT.

The chain is built from TRBV7-2 and TRBJ1-1; a possible D gene is TRBD1 (5 bases). CDR3 length equals 11 residues. The germline V gene encodes CDR1 SGHTA and CDR2 FQGNSA. V was trimmed by 2 bases and J by 10 bases, leaving 8 bases between them. In DNA form, the CDR3 reads TGTGCCAGCAGCTTACTAGGGGTAGCTTTCTTT. Translating gives CASSLLGVAFF.

V usage is TRBV7-6 and J usage is TRBJ2-5; the D gene is possibly TRBD2 (5 bases). From germline, CDR1 is SGHVS and CDR2 FNYEAQ. The CDR3 has 15 residues. The V and J ends lost 5 bases and 5 bases respectively, with 18 bases between them. In DNA, the CDR3 is TGTGCCAGCAGCCGGGGTATAGCGTCAATGGAGACCCAGTACTTC. Encoded protein: CASSRGIASMETQYF.